This T cell receptor (beta chain) appears in the sequencing data of a study of blood T cell repertoires in COVID-19 (TCRdb year 2020). Background for the entire study: Samples covering the acute and convalescent phases of COVID-19 were provided by collaborators in the United States, Italy and Spain. The prospective study material was composed of cDNA or gDNA derived from T cells, B-cell-depleted T cells, or PBMCs. Deeply sampled blood TCRbeta repertoires from subjects exposed to, actively infected with, or recovered from COVID-19 were included in the dataset. The repertoires were released in a freely available public database intended as a resource for research on the immune response to SARS-CoV-2. Samples came from the ongoing ImmuneRACE study (first 160 participants) plus 1,254 subjects from 6 global collaborators. Sample metadata almost always included a de-identified subject ID, COVID-19 status, age in years and sex. HLA class I and class II types, where available, came from metadata supplied by the sample provider rather than from assay-based typing. General findings and caveats noted by the study authors: The amount of clinical and demographic metadata varied by source and participant and was provided uncurated.

Relative to germline, V is 3 bases shorter and J is 4 bases shorter, with 16 bases between their ends. CDR1 LNHDA and CDR2 SQIVND were looked up in the germline V gene (reference sequence). From its cysteine to its phenylalanine, the CDR3 spans 16 amino acids. The entry retains the CDR3 DNA only, 48 bases that are in frame from base 1. Comment on this clone: Its antigen is unknown. Base qualities are missing; no much larger clone stands one base away.

A second Seattle source provided samples from volunteer blood donors who had recovered from COVID-19. The collaborating institutions used their own protocols to collect whole blood in K2EDTA tubes. For TCRbeta analysis, collaborators shipped samples as frozen whole blood, isolated PBMCs, or DNA extracted from either of those sample types. The immunoSEQ Assay, a bias-controlled multiplex PCR, was used to amplify TCRbeta CDR3 regions from genomic DNA. As for how the authors treated the data: The number of nucleated cells in each sample was estimated from the amplification of reference gene primers within the assay. Sequence reads were collapsed and filtered to measure the absolute abundance of every unique TCRbeta CDR3 rearrangement. For each sample, productive Simpson clonality was calculated as the square root of Simpson's diversity index over productive rearrangements. TCRdb holds this immuneACCESS table with in-frame rearrangements only. Some clones are missing; in checked studies, unresolved V genes explain under half, and the rest has no known cause. That table furnishes V, J and clone size, whereas the DNA furnished D and trimming. The sample table contains approximately 230,000 clones; only one count was recorded for about 88% of them. The ten largest clones capture approximately 2.2% of the sample.

This receptor was taken from a middle-aged woman who had recovered from COVID-19. The rearrangement joined TRBV19 to TRBJ2-1; TRBD2 is possibly the D segment (6 matching bases). The source material was peripheral blood. The CDR3 here reads CASSMDGSKVYNEQFF. The DNA reads TGTGCCAGTAGTATGGACGGGAGTAAGGTTTACAATGAGCAGTTCTTC. Where the CDR3 stops, the reference TRBV19 and TRBJ2-1 genes take over; the full variable domain is DGGITQSPKYLFRKEGQNVTLSCEQNLNHDAMYWYRQDPGQGLRLIYYSQIVNDFQKGDIAEGYSVSREKKESFPLTVTSAQKNPTAFYLCASSMDGSKVYNEQFFGPGTRLTVL.